This T cell receptor (beta chain) was identified during a study of blood T cell repertoires in COVID-19. About the study: COVID-19 samples collected from the United States, Italy and Spain covered acute and convalescent phases. The analysed material was cDNA or gDNA that came from T cells, B-cell-depleted T cells, or PBMCs.

Authors' methods: Nucleated cell number was recorded as an estimate derived from reference gene primer amplification. The data were produced by immunoSEQ multiplex PCR, yet TCRdb's version contains in-frame clones alone and is incomplete. V and J calls and clone size are as listed in that table; D and trimming were resolved from the DNA. The table has about 88,000 clones, roughly 88% seen once; the top ten hold about 25%. V lost 7 bases, J lost 4 bases, and 17 bases lay in between. Germline V lookup: CDR1 SGHTA, CDR2 FQGNSA. This CDR3 is built from 14 residues. This clone was counted once. The sequence was obtained from a human donor in a cohort sampled during active COVID-19. The sample consisted of peripheral blood. V and J are TRBV7-2 and TRBJ2-7; weak D call: TRBD1 (5 bases). Here the CDR3 DNA reads TGTGCCAGCAATCCTACAGGCCCCCCATACGAGCAGTACTTC. Translating gives CASNPTGPPYEQYF.